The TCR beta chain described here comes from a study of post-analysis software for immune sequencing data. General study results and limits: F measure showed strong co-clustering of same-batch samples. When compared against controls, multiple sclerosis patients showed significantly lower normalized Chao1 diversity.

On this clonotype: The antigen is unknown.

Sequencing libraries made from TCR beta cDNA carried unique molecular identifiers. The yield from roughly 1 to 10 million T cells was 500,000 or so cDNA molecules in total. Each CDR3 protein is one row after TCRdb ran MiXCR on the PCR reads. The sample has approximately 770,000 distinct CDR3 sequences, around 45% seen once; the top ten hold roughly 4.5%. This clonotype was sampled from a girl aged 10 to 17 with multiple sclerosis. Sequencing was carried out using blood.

CDR3 sequence reads: CASSGVAGTYEQYF. CDR3 coding DNA: TGTGCCAGCAGTGGGGTTGCAGGAACCTACGAGCAGTACTTC. This chain connects TRBV2 to TRBJ2-7; D is ambiguous. V was cut by 4 bases and J by 2 bases, with 12 bases left in between. The germline gives CDR1 SNHLY, CDR2 FYNNEI. This CDR3 is 14 amino acids long.